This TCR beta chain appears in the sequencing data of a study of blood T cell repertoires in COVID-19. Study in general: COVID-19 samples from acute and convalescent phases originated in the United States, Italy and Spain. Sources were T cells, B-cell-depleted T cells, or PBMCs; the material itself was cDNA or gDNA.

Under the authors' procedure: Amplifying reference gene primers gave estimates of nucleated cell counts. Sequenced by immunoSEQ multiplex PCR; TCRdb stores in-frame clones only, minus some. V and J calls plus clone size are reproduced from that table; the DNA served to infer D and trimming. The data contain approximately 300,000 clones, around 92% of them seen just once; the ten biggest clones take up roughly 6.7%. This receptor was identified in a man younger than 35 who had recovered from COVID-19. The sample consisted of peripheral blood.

The CDR3 here is CAWSVAGGGNQPQHF. The CDR3 DNA is TGTGCCTGGAGTGTAGCCGGTGGAGGCAATCAGCCCCAGCATTTT. The chain recombines TRBV30 with TRBJ1-5; D is unresolved. Germline V lookup: CDR1 GTSNPN, CDR2 SVGIG (reference sequence). The germline V and J ends were trimmed by 0 bases and 2 bases, with 11 bases remaining between them. The CDR3 spans 15 residues.